These 10 T cell receptor beta chains share one sample of origin, sequenced in a study of low-dose radiotherapy and immunotherapy resistance in tumors. This sample's time point: after trial treatment. As for treatment: LDRT plus nivolumab, ipilimumab, low-dose cyclophosphamide and aspirin (RACIN trial). TRAV- and TRBV-specific primers primed first-strand cDNA, covering alpha and beta chains. TCRs were amplified for roughly 22 PCR cycles with a constant-region primer and V-primer adapter. TCRdb analysed the reads with MiXCR anew, one entry per CDR3 protein. The sample lists around 80,000 distinct CDR3 sequences; around a sixth were seen once. Sequencing was performed on PBMCs, taken after low-dose radiotherapy plus immunotherapy. The source of these receptors is a male donor with prostate cancer.

Many counts were recorded for this clonotype. V gene TRBV7-9 combines with J gene TRBJ2-7; the D is unclear. The CDR3 runs 13 residues. Trimming pared 1 base from V and 5 bases from J, leaving 9 bases between. The germline V gene encodes CDR1 SEHNR and CDR2 FQNEAQ (reference sequence). CDR3 nucleotide sequence: TGTGCCAGCAGCTTAGGGTTATTCGACGAGCAGTACTTC. It codes for CASSLGLFDEQYF.

There are many counts of this clonotype. V is TRBV18 and J is TRBJ2-7; D is unresolved. V lost 3 bases, J lost 0 bases, and 3 bases lay in between. The V gene's germline CDR1 is KGHSH and CDR2 LQKENI. This CDR3 has 12 residues. The CDR3 nucleotides read TGTGCCAGCTCACCGAGCTCCTACGAGCAGTACTTC. The encoded protein is CASSPSSYEQYF.

This clonotype was counted many times. The rearrangement uses TRBV7-6 and TRBJ2-2; unclear D gene. Trimming removed 5 bases from V and 1 base from J, with 11 bases in between. The germline V gene has CDR1 SGHVS and CDR2 FNYEAQ. The CDR3 length is 15 residues. CDR3 amino acids: CASSPTLMNTGELFF. CDR3 DNA sequence: TGTGCCAGCAGCCCGACTCTGATGAACACCGGGGAGCTGTTTTTT.

Comment on this clonotype: A far larger clone is only one base removed, so a read error is likely. The chain links TRBV4-1 to TRBJ1-6, with a tentative D call TRBD1 (5 bases). CDR3 size: 16 residues. Germline CDR1 MGHRA, CDR2 YSYEKL. The CDR3: CTSSQDRVAGLSPLHF. The CDR3 bases are TGCACCAGCAGCCAAGATAGGGTGGCAGGGCTTTCACCCCTCCACTTT.

There are many counts of this clonotype. V is TRBV27 and J is TRBJ1-1; TRBD1 might be the D (6 bases). The ends were cut back, 6 bases at V and 1 base at J, with 15 bases in the middle. CDR1 is MNHEY and CDR2 is SMNVEV in the germline V gene (reference sequence). The CDR3 runs to 15 residues. CDR3 region: CASSPAGARNTEAFF. Here the CDR3 DNA reads TGTGCCAGCAGCCCGGCAGGGGCCCGGAACACTGAAGCTTTCTTT.

This clonotype was counted at least ten times. This sequence joins TRBV6-6 and TRBJ1-5; 11 bases map to TRBD1. The CDR3 covers 15 residues. With V trimmed by 0 bases and J by 6 bases, 1 base remained unmatched. Germline V gene data show CDR1 as MNHNY and CDR2 as SVGAGI (reference sequence). The CDR3 sequence is CASSYSGQGGQPQHF. In DNA, the CDR3 is TGTGCCAGCAGTTACTCGGGACAGGGGGGTCAGCCCCAGCATTTT.

This clonotype was seen repeatedly, ten times or more. The chain couples TRBV28 to TRBJ2-1; 10 bases fit TRBD2. The CDR3 has 15 amino acids. V dropped 4 bases and J dropped 4; count of bases not matched to a gene: 4. CDR1 MDHEN and CDR2 SYDVKM come from the germline V gene. CDR3 DNA: TGTGCCAGCAGTTCGGGACTAGCGCAATACAATGAGCAGTTCTTC. This translates into CASSSGLAQYNEQFF.

This clonotype was seen repeatedly, ten times or more. This chain uses TRBV20-1 with TRBJ2-2, with D perhaps given as TRBD1 or TRBD2 (6 bases each). Trimming shortened V by 7 bases and J by 7 bases, and 13 bases separated the two germline ends. This CDR3 is built from 12 residues. Per germline, CDR1 DFQATT and CDR2 SNEGSKA (reference sequence). DNA of the CDR3: TGCAGTGTTCCGGGGGCTAGCGGGGAGCTGTTTTTT. Translated, it gives CSVPGASGELFF.

The CDR3 sequence: CSVVENTGELFF. Written as DNA, the CDR3 is TGCAGCGTTGTCGAGAACACCGGGGAGCTGTTTTTT. V gene TRBV29-1 combines with J gene TRBJ2-2; no clear D. The V gene's germline CDR1 is SQVTM and CDR2 ANQGSEA. With 4 bases removed from V and 1 base from J, the gap between germline ends came to 4 bases. The CDR3 length is 12 residues.

The sample holds many counts of this clonotype. The rearrangement joins TRBV19 to TRBJ1-2; D gene ambiguous. The CDR3 consists of 14 residues. Trimming removed 3 bases from V and 1 base from J, with 9 bases in between. CDR1 LNHDA and CDR2 SQIVND come from the germline V gene (reference sequence). In DNA form, the CDR3 reads TGTGCCAGTAGTATGAGCGGGGTTAACTATGGCTACACCTTC. This translates into CASSMSGVNYGYTF.